This TCR beta chain emerged from a study of T-cell memory formation after mild COVID-19 (dated by TCRdb to the early 2020s). Context from the whole study: Most TCR sequence clusters were specific to one of the two donors. In a couple of donors, T-cell clones that expanded and contracted after mild COVID-19 were followed by sequencing TCRalpha and TCRbeta repertoires longitudinally. Two young, previously healthy adult volunteers, one female and one male, were included in the cohort.

The instrument was an Illumina NovaSeq 6000. TCRalpha and TCRbeta cDNA libraries were built by 5'RACE with constant-segment primers, adding sample barcodes and unique molecular identifiers. Trizol reagent was used to extract RNA from every sample. Library amplification was performed in two PCR steps, and a second sample barcode and Illumina TruSeq adapters were introduced in the second step. Sequencing of libraries was performed on an Illumina NovaSeq with 2 x 150 bp paired-end reads. The paper's data handling went like this. With migec v1.2.7, reads were demultiplexed and then collapsed into UMI-guided consensus sequences. Using mixcr v2.1.11, UMI consensuses were aligned to TRA and TRB V and J templates and then assembled into clonotypes. Expanded or contracted clonotypes were those called significant by both edgeR and NoisET, with noise models trained on biological replicates. For edgeR calls, a false discovery rate-adjusted p below 0.01 and a log2 fold-change threshold of 1 were applied. PCA with hierarchical clustering of max-normalized trajectories of the 1000 most abundant clonotypes was used as exploratory dynamics analysis. The CD4 or CD8 phenotype of responding clones was assigned using the separately sequenced CD4+ and CD8+ repertoires. TCRdb trimmed the raw reads at Q25, called clones with MiXCR and kept productive beta chains. Each entry merges the rows of one CDR3 protein and shows their most common DNA and genes. The V and J calls were determined by TCRdb, not by the authors. The sample contains around 300,000 distinct CDR3 sequences, roughly 13% of them found a single time. Together, the top ten hold 20% to 25% of the sample.

As encoded in the germline V gene, CDR1 is MNHEY while CDR2 is SVGEGT. The V and J ends are trimmed by 7 bases and 2 bases, leaving 10 bases between them. The CDR3 covers 13 residues, taking in both the cysteine and the phenylalanine. CDR3 DNA is the only sequence kept; it has 39 bases, read in frame from the first base. In the case of this clonotype: The clone's antigen remains unknown. Per-nucleotide qualities are absent, and no much larger clonotype sits a single base away.

Points the paper makes about the study in general: Some responding clones were detected in pre-infection memory, which suggested that pre-existing cross-reactive memory T cells had joined the SARS-CoV-2 response. Contracting CD4+ clones turned up mainly in the CM and EM memory subsets, whereas EMRA was where CD8+ clones were enriched. SARS-CoV-2 specificity of the second-wave clones peaking on day 37 was not confirmed. Clones contracting from day 15 to 85 had balanced CD4/CD8 phenotypes, while a second wave expanding from day 15 to 37 was biased towards CD4+. The study covered only a couple of mild cases, and larger cohorts including severe cases with pre-infection samples were considered necessary.

Ficoll-Paque density gradient centrifugation was the method used to isolate PBMCs. The rearranged chain carries TRBV6-2 or TRBV6-3 and TRBJ2-3, with the D call perhaps TRBD1 or TRBD2, each one matching 5 bases. Sequenced sample: PBMCs or a T cell subset sorted from them (not recorded which). The receptor's source is a man between 18 and 35 years old who had mild COVID-19 (a few samples of this study predate the infection). The sample titles of this study are shuffled in the database, so cell type and time point are left out; the donor was told from shared clones. CDR3 sequence: CASTRDLTDTQYF. The nucleotide sequence reads TGTGCCAGCACCAGGGACCTCACAGATACGCAGTATTTT.